This T cell receptor (beta chain) is from a study of blood T cell repertoires in COVID-19 (dated by TCRdb to 2020 to 2022). Regarding the research as a whole: The collaborator samples originated in the United States, Italy and Spain and spanned the acute and convalescent phases of COVID-19. The samples were drawn from the first 160 participants of the ongoing ImmuneRACE study and from about 1,200 subjects provided by 6 global collaborators. The material from the prospective study consisted of cDNA or gDNA derived from T cells, B-cell-depleted T cells, or PBMCs. A freely available public database, intended as a resource for researchers studying the immune response to SARS-CoV-2, is where the repertoires were released. Deeply sampled blood TCRbeta repertoires from subjects exposed to, actively infected with, or recovered from COVID-19 were included in the dataset. A de-identified subject ID, COVID-19 status, age in years and sex were almost always included in the sample metadata. Where available, HLA class I and class II types were taken from metadata supplied by the sample provider and were not determined by assay-based typing. Broader findings and caveats from the paper: Clinical and demographic metadata were provided uncurated, with the amount varying by source and participant.

The germline V gene encodes CDR1 SGHVS and CDR2 FQNEAQ. Trimming removed 2 bases from V and 6 bases from J; the gene matches leave 12 bases unexplained. The CDR3 spans 17 residues, from the cysteine through the phenylalanine. The entry retains the CDR3 DNA only, 51 bases that are in frame from base 1. TCRbeta CDR3 regions were amplified from genomic DNA using the immunoSEQ Assay, a bias-controlled multiplex PCR. As for the authors' bioinformatics: Within the assay, amplification of reference gene primers was used to estimate how many nucleated cells each sample contained. To quantify the absolute abundance of each unique TCRbeta CDR3 rearrangement, sequence reads were collapsed and filtered. For each sample, productive Simpson clonality was calculated as the square root of Simpson's diversity index across productive rearrangements. TCRdb carries this immuneACCESS record with in-frame sequences only. Its versions omit some clonotypes, under half of them owing to an unresolved V gene in the studies checked, with the rest unexplained. From that table come the V and J calls and clone size; the DNA was used to work out D and trimming. The sample has about 220,000 clones on record, around 81% of them singletons. The ten largest clones take up about 2.4% of the sample.

Whole blood was collected in K2EDTA tubes by collaborating institutions according to the institutions' own protocols. For TCRbeta analysis, collaborator samples were shipped as frozen whole blood, as isolated PBMCs, or as DNA extracted from either sample type. With respect to this clone: Its antigen is currently not known. Per-base quality was not reported, and no clone a single base away is much larger than it.

Input material: peripheral blood. The chain couples TRBV7-8 to TRBJ2-1, with 8 bases matching TRBD1. This clonotype was obtained from a woman aged 55-69 years with acute or convalescent COVID-19. The nucleotide sequence reads TGTGCCAGCAGCTTAAATCTAGTGACAGGGGTGGGCAATGAGCAGTTCTTC. This is translated as CASSLNLVTGVGNEQFF.